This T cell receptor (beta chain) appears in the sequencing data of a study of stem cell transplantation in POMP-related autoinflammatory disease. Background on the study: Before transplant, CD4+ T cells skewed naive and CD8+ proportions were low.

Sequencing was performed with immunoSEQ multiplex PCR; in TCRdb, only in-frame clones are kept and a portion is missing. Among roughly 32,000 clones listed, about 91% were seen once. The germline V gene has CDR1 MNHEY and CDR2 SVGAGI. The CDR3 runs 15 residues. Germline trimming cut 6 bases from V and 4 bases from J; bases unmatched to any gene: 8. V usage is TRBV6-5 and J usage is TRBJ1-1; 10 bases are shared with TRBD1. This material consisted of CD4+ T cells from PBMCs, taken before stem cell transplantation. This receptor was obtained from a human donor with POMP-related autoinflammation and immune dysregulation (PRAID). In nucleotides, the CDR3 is TGTGCCAGCAGGAACGACAGGGGGCAAATCACTGAAGCTTTCTTT. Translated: CASRNDRGQITEAFF.